This TCR beta chain was identified in a study of blood T cell repertoires in COVID-19. Overall study context: COVID-19 samples from acute and convalescent phases originated in the United States, Italy and Spain. Sources were T cells, B-cell-depleted T cells, or PBMCs; the material itself was cDNA or gDNA.

Only a few counts were recorded for this clone. Authors' analysis steps: Amplification of reference gene primers provided the estimated nucleated cell counts. Sequenced by immunoSEQ multiplex PCR; TCRdb stores in-frame clones only, minus some. That table furnishes V, J and clone size, whereas the DNA furnished D and trimming. Among some 140,000 clones listed, around nine tenths were seen once. Sequencing was performed on peripheral blood. The TCR sequence derives from a man aged 50-60 years with active or convalescent COVID-19.

The CDR3 spells CASSPKHTGESSGNTIYF. DNA for the CDR3: TGTGCCAGCAGTCCCAAGCACACCGGGGAGAGCTCTGGAAACACCATATATTTT. This chain uses TRBV28 with TRBJ1-3; D not certain. CDR1 is MDHEN and CDR2 is SYDVKM in the germline V gene. The V and J ends lost 5 bases and 0 bases respectively, with 20 bases between them. The CDR3 sequence is 18 residues long.